A selection of T cell receptor beta chains follows, all from one sample in a study of T cells after yellow fever vaccination. TCRdb re-analysed the 5' RACE reads in MiXCR, keeping a single row per CDR3 protein. The sample includes around 49,000 distinct CDR3 sequences, 6.8% of them seen just once. Sequences were derived from CD8+ T cells not binding an NS4B(214-222) dextramer, sorted from PBMCs, sampled 45 days after the yellow fever booster vaccination. The receptors stem from a man aged 25-45 years who received the YFV17D yellow fever vaccine. CDR3s include the opening cysteine and the closing phenylalanine or tryptophan. Fields, in order: clone size, J gene, D gene, V gene, CDR3 protein, CDR3 DNA. The D gene is left open where the match is weak. Rows may omit the clone size; those that give it use once, few, many or a size class.

abundance: many
j_gene: TRBJ2-1
d_gene: TRBD1
v_gene: TRBV6-5
CDR3aa: CASSYSETGGINEQFF
CDR3nt: TGTGCCAGCAGTTACTCGGAGACAGGGGGCATCAATGAGCAGTTCTTC

abundance: many
j_gene: TRBJ2-7
d_gene: TRBD2
v_gene: TRBV3-1
CDR3aa: CASSRRGLGLADYEQYF
CDR3nt: TGTGCCAGCAGCCGAAGGGGATTGGGACTAGCGGATTACGAGCAGTACTTC

abundance: many
j_gene: TRBJ2-7
d_gene: NA
v_gene: TRBV7-9
CDR3aa: CASTNGTMNLYEQYF
CDR3nt: TGTGCCAGCACCAACGGGACCATGAACCTCTACGAGCAGTACTTC

abundance: many
j_gene: TRBJ1-1
d_gene: NA
v_gene: TRBV7-9
CDR3aa: CASSFGNTEAFF
CDR3nt: TGTGCCAGCAGCTTTGGTAACACTGAAGCTTTCTTT

abundance: NA
j_gene: TRBJ2-5
d_gene: TRBD2
v_gene: TRBV4-3
CDR3aa: CASSQEIGAGGLQETQYF
CDR3nt: TGCGCCAGCAGCCAAGAAATAGGAGCGGGAGGGCTCCAAGAGACCCAGTACTTC

abundance: many
j_gene: TRBJ2-1
d_gene: NA
v_gene: TRBV15
CDR3aa: CATVSSSGVRRDEQFF
CDR3nt: TGTGCCACCGTTTCTTCTTCGGGTGTGCGGAGAGATGAGCAGTTCTTC

abundance: many
j_gene: TRBJ2-1
d_gene: TRBD2
v_gene: TRBV20-1
CDR3aa: CSARDSGGRDLWNEQFF
CDR3nt: TGCAGTGCTAGAGATTCAGGCGGGAGGGACTTGTGGAATGAGCAGTTCTTC

abundance: few
j_gene: TRBJ2-7
d_gene: NA
v_gene: TRBV5-4
CDR3aa: CASSLDDLSPIYEQYF
CDR3nt: TGTGCCAGCAGCTTGGATGACTTATCCCCCATCTACGAGCAGTACTTC

abundance: many
j_gene: TRBJ1-1
d_gene: NA
v_gene: TRBV7-8
CDR3aa: CASSPTGTEAFF
CDR3nt: TGTGCCAGCAGCCCAACTGGGACAGAAGCTTTCTTT

abundance: many
j_gene: TRBJ2-7
d_gene: TRBD2
v_gene: TRBV11-2
CDR3aa: CASSTSGNSYEQYF
CDR3nt: TGTGCCAGCAGCACTAGCGGGAATTCCTACGAGCAGTACTTC

abundance: few
j_gene: TRBJ2-2
d_gene: NA
v_gene: TRBV7-8
CDR3aa: CASSLDGSENTGELFF
CDR3nt: TGTGCCAGCAGCTTAGACGGGAGCGAAAACACCGGGGAGCTGTTTTTT

abundance: many
j_gene: TRBJ2-2
d_gene: TRBD1
v_gene: TRBV20-1
CDR3aa: CSASHRDRGTGELFF
CDR3nt: TGCAGTGCTAGCCACCGGGACAGGGGAACCGGGGAGCTGTTTTTT

abundance: many
j_gene: TRBJ1-1
d_gene: NA
v_gene: TRBV20-1
CDR3aa: CSASPDGSGTEAFF
CDR3nt: TGCAGTGCTAGTCCGGATGGGTCCGGCACTGAAGCTTTCTTT

abundance: many
j_gene: TRBJ2-7
d_gene: TRBD2
v_gene: TRBV11-2
CDR3aa: CASSPWTSGRGAYEQYF
CDR3nt: TGTGCCAGCAGCCCCTGGACTAGCGGGAGGGGGGCCTACGAGCAGTACTTC

abundance: many
j_gene: TRBJ1-4
d_gene: TRBD1
v_gene: TRBV6-5
CDR3aa: CASSNHPGQATNEKLFF
CDR3nt: TGTGCCAGCAGTAACCACCCGGGACAGGCAACTAATGAAAAACTGTTTTTT

abundance: many
j_gene: TRBJ2-1
d_gene: TRBD2
v_gene: TRBV20-1
CDR3aa: CSGRAPLYGRASEQFF
CDR3nt: TGCAGTGGGAGAGCCCCACTGTACGGGAGGGCCAGTGAGCAGTTCTTC

abundance: many
j_gene: TRBJ2-3
d_gene: TRBD2
v_gene: TRBV27
CDR3aa: CASSLGAGGKNTQYF
CDR3nt: TGTGCCAGCAGTTTGGGAGCGGGAGGGAAAAATACGCAGTATTTT

abundance: many
j_gene: TRBJ1-1
d_gene: NA
v_gene: TRBV12-3/TRBV12-4
CDR3aa: CASSQLGIGTEAFF
CDR3nt: TGTGCCAGCAGTCAACTAGGAATCGGCACTGAAGCTTTCTTT

abundance: NA
j_gene: TRBJ2-2
d_gene: NA
v_gene: TRBV7-9
CDR3aa: CASRPGAGELFF
CDR3nt: TGTGCCAGCAGACCAGGGGCCGGGGAGCTGTTTTTT

abundance: many
j_gene: TRBJ2-7
d_gene: NA
v_gene: TRBV3-1
CDR3aa: CASSQGRDPFYEQYF
CDR3nt: TGTGCCAGCAGCCAAGGCAGGGACCCTTTCTACGAGCAGTACTTC

abundance: many
j_gene: TRBJ2-1
d_gene: NA
v_gene: TRBV20-1
CDR3aa: CSASLDFIDEQFF
CDR3nt: TGCAGTGCTAGTTTGGACTTTATCGATGAGCAGTTCTTC

abundance: few
j_gene: TRBJ2-1
d_gene: NA
v_gene: TRBV20-1
CDR3aa: CSARGAAGPEQFF
CDR3nt: TGCAGTGCTAGAGGCGCGGCCGGGCCTGAGCAGTTCTTC

abundance: many
j_gene: TRBJ2-7
d_gene: NA
v_gene: TRBV20-1
CDR3aa: CSAAPTIFDEQYF
CDR3nt: TGCAGTGCTGCCCCAACTATCTTCGACGAGCAGTACTTC

abundance: NA
j_gene: TRBJ2-1
d_gene: TRBD2
v_gene: TRBV20-1
CDR3aa: CSARDLGGAYNEQFF
CDR3nt: TGCAGTGCTAGAGATCTGGGGGGGGCCTACAATGAGCAGTTCTTC

abundance: many
j_gene: TRBJ2-7
d_gene: NA
v_gene: TRBV12-3/TRBV12-4
CDR3aa: CASFTGWTATPYEQYF
CDR3nt: TGTGCCAGCTTTACCGGCTGGACGGCTACACCCTACGAGCAGTACTTC

abundance: many
j_gene: TRBJ1-2
d_gene: NA
v_gene: TRBV7-9
CDR3aa: CASSLGGDLDGYTF
CDR3nt: TGTGCCAGCAGCTTAGGAGGGGACCTGGATGGCTACACCTTC

abundance: many
j_gene: TRBJ2-5
d_gene: TRBD1
v_gene: TRBV7-6
CDR3aa: CASSPLGQGWSETQYF
CDR3nt: TGTGCCAGCAGCCCACTTGGACAGGGATGGTCAGAGACCCAGTACTTC

abundance: NA
j_gene: TRBJ1-1
d_gene: NA
v_gene: TRBV6-5
CDR3aa: CASSYSTGRGTEAFF
CDR3nt: TGTGCCAGCAGTTACTCGACTGGCCGAGGGACTGAAGCTTTCTTT

abundance: few
j_gene: TRBJ1-1
d_gene: NA
v_gene: TRBV27
CDR3aa: CASREGVFTEAFF
CDR3nt: TGTGCCAGCAGAGAGGGTGTTTTTACTGAAGCTTTCTTT

abundance: many
j_gene: TRBJ2-7
d_gene: TRBD1
v_gene: TRBV6-5
CDR3aa: CASSYSSGGQGYEQYF
CDR3nt: TGTGCCAGCAGTTACTCGTCGGGGGGACAGGGGTACGAGCAGTACTTC

abundance: few
j_gene: TRBJ1-2
d_gene: NA
v_gene: TRBV2
CDR3aa: CASSAPILLGNYGYTF
CDR3nt: TGTGCCAGCAGTGCCCCTATTCTCCTCGGGAACTATGGCTACACCTTC

abundance: few
j_gene: TRBJ2-1
d_gene: TRBD2
v_gene: TRBV9
CDR3aa: CASSVDTETSGYNEQFF
CDR3nt: TGTGCCAGCAGCGTCGATACCGAGACTAGCGGCTACAATGAGCAGTTCTTC

abundance: many
j_gene: TRBJ1-1
d_gene: NA
v_gene: TRBV27
CDR3aa: CASSLYIGDTEAFF
CDR3nt: TGTGCCAGCAGTTTATATATAGGGGACACTGAAGCTTTCTTT

abundance: many
j_gene: TRBJ1-1
d_gene: TRBD1
v_gene: TRBV7-6
CDR3aa: CASSSRRTGSNTEAFF
CDR3nt: TGTGCCAGCAGTTCGCGGAGGACAGGATCGAACACTGAAGCTTTCTTT

abundance: many
j_gene: TRBJ2-5
d_gene: TRBD1
v_gene: TRBV4-2
CDR3aa: CASSQNRGAVETQYF
CDR3nt: TGTGCCAGCAGCCAAAACAGGGGGGCGGTGGAGACCCAGTACTTC

abundance: many
j_gene: TRBJ2-7
d_gene: NA
v_gene: TRBV6-1
CDR3aa: CASSFDQNPYEQYF
CDR3nt: TGTGCCAGCAGCTTTGATCAGAATCCCTACGAGCAGTACTTC

abundance: many
j_gene: TRBJ2-5
d_gene: NA
v_gene: TRBV6-5
CDR3aa: CASSSLRAPQETQYF
CDR3nt: TGTGCCAGCAGTTCTTTGCGGGCTCCCCAAGAGACCCAGTACTTC

abundance: NA
j_gene: TRBJ2-7
d_gene: NA
v_gene: TRBV7-6
CDR3aa: CAISPGGLADYEQYF
CDR3nt: TGTGCCATCAGCCCTGGGGGGCTAGCGGACTACGAGCAGTACTTC

abundance: many
j_gene: TRBJ2-7
d_gene: TRBD2
v_gene: TRBV7-2
CDR3aa: CASSESGAGWTYEQYF
CDR3nt: TGTGCCAGCAGCGAAAGCGGGGCAGGGTGGACCTACGAGCAGTACTTC

abundance: many
j_gene: TRBJ2-3
d_gene: TRBD2
v_gene: TRBV7-2
CDR3aa: CASRKLAERGDTQYF
CDR3nt: TGTGCCAGCAGAAAACTAGCGGAGAGGGGAGATACGCAGTATTTT

abundance: many
j_gene: TRBJ2-2
d_gene: TRBD2
v_gene: TRBV7-2
CDR3aa: CASSPWTSPRELFF
CDR3nt: TGTGCCAGCAGCCCTTGGACTAGCCCGCGGGAGCTGTTTTTT

abundance: medium-sized
j_gene: TRBJ2-1
d_gene: TRBD2
v_gene: TRBV25-1
CDR3aa: CASRHRTSYEQFF
CDR3nt: TGTGCCAGCAGGCACCGGACTAGTTATGAGCAGTTCTTC

abundance: many
j_gene: TRBJ1-2
d_gene: NA
v_gene: TRBV30
CDR3aa: CAWSVSGFNYGYTF
CDR3nt: TGTGCCTGGAGTGTATCCGGCTTTAACTATGGCTACACCTTC

abundance: few
j_gene: TRBJ2-7
d_gene: TRBD1
v_gene: TRBV20-1
CDR3aa: CSARVRGPEQYF
CDR3nt: TGCAGTGCTAGAGTCAGGGGGCCCGAGCAGTACTTC

abundance: medium-sized
j_gene: TRBJ2-5
d_gene: TRBD2
v_gene: TRBV6-5
CDR3aa: CASSPGLDETQYF
CDR3nt: TGTGCCAGCAGTCCCGGACTAGATGAGACCCAGTACTTC

abundance: many
j_gene: TRBJ2-3
d_gene: TRBD2
v_gene: TRBV10-3
CDR3aa: CAIRNIAGGRATDTQYF
CDR3nt: TGTGCCATCAGGAATATAGCGGGAGGGCGAGCCACAGATACGCAGTATTTT

abundance: many
j_gene: TRBJ2-2
d_gene: NA
v_gene: TRBV4-3
CDR3aa: CASGENTGELFF
CDR3nt: TGCGCCAGCGGTGAGAACACCGGGGAGCTGTTTTTT

abundance: many
j_gene: TRBJ2-2
d_gene: NA
v_gene: TRBV28
CDR3aa: CASSFNGELFF
CDR3nt: TGTGCCAGCAGTTTTAACGGGGAGCTGTTTTTT

abundance: many
j_gene: TRBJ2-7
d_gene: NA
v_gene: TRBV5-1
CDR3aa: CASRSQSRGEQYF
CDR3nt: TGCGCCAGCAGGTCGCAATCCCGTGGGGAGCAGTACTTC

abundance: many
j_gene: TRBJ2-7
d_gene: NA
v_gene: TRBV27
CDR3aa: CASGPSSYEQYF
CDR3nt: TGTGCCAGCGGCCCGTCGTCCTACGAGCAGTACTTC